This is a list of T cell receptor beta chains from one sample in a study of cytomegalovirus exposure and HLA in healthy donors. Profiled with immunoSEQ multiplex PCR; TCRdb holds only in-frame clones, not every one. The profile covers around 200,000 clones, with around 81% appearing a single time and 2.5% to 3.5% taken by the ten largest. Specimen: PBMCs. All receptors come from a woman aged 18-30 years in good health and CMV-seropositive. CDR3s include the opening cysteine and the closing phenylalanine or tryptophan. The D gene is left open where the match is weak. Size is omitted from some rows. Given values are once, few, many or a class for expanded clones.

clone_size: .
j_call: TRBJ2-7
v_call: TRBV7-9
d_call: .
cdr3_nt: TGTGCCAGCAGCCCACCGGGACTTGGAAGGTCCTACGAGCAGTACTTC
cdr3_aa: CASSPPGLGRSYEQYF

clone_size: .
j_call: TRBJ1-6
v_call: TRBV14
d_call: .
cdr3_nt: TGTGCCAGCAGCCAAAAAACAGGGCCGAGCTCCTATAATTCACCCCTCCACTTT
cdr3_aa: CASSQKTGPSSYNSPLHF

clone_size: .
j_call: TRBJ1-4
v_call: TRBV7-2
d_call: TRBD1
cdr3_nt: TGTGCCAGCAGCACTGGACAGGGTGGAAAACTGTTTTTT
cdr3_aa: CASSTGQGGKLFF

clone_size: .
j_call: TRBJ2-2
v_call: TRBV5-6
d_call: .
cdr3_nt: TGTGCCAGCAGCGGAGGTTCCGGGACATTTAACACCGGGGAGCTGTTTTTT
cdr3_aa: CASSGGSGTFNTGELFF

clone_size: .
j_call: TRBJ1-5
v_call: TRBV19
d_call: .
cdr3_nt: TGTGCCAGTAGTATAGCTGGGGCGCGGAATCAGCCCCAGCATTTT
cdr3_aa: CASSIAGARNQPQHF

clone_size: .
j_call: TRBJ2-3
v_call: TRBV11-3
d_call: .
cdr3_nt: TGTGCCAGCAGCTTAGGTGGCCGCACAGATACGCAGTATTTT
cdr3_aa: CASSLGGRTDTQYF

clone_size: .
j_call: TRBJ2-7
v_call: TRBV14
d_call: TRBD1
cdr3_nt: TGTGCCAGCAGCCAGACAGGGACCTACGAGCAGTACTTC
cdr3_aa: CASSQTGTYEQYF

clone_size: .
j_call: TRBJ1-2
v_call: TRBV4-3
d_call: TRBD1
cdr3_nt: TGCGCCAGCACTCGGACAGGGGAGGTTCCCTATGGCTACACCTTC
cdr3_aa: CASTRTGEVPYGYTF

clone_size: .
j_call: TRBJ1-1
v_call: TRBV6-1
d_call: TRBD1
cdr3_nt: TGTGCCAGCCCCCCGACAGGGGTCACTGAAGCTTTCTTT
cdr3_aa: CASPPTGVTEAFF

clone_size: .
j_call: TRBJ1-2
v_call: TRBV27
d_call: .
cdr3_nt: TGTGCCAGCAGTGAGAGACGGAGGGGGGGTGATGGCTACACCTTC
cdr3_aa: CASSERRRGGDGYTF

clone_size: .
j_call: TRBJ1-2
v_call: TRBV4-3
d_call: TRBD1
cdr3_nt: TGCGCCAGCAGCCAAGGGACAGGGAAAGGGGAAGGCTACACCTTC
cdr3_aa: CASSQGTGKGEGYTF

clone_size: .
j_call: TRBJ1-1
v_call: TRBV19
d_call: .
cdr3_nt: TGTGCCAGTAGTAACCTACAGGTGCACACTGAAGCTTTCTTT
cdr3_aa: CASSNLQVHTEAFF

clone_size: .
j_call: TRBJ1-1
v_call: TRBV4-2
d_call: .
cdr3_nt: TGTGCCAGCTCCGGGAGGCACACTGAAGCTTTCTTT
cdr3_aa: CASSGRHTEAFF

clone_size: .
j_call: TRBJ2-3
v_call: TRBV11-3
d_call: .
cdr3_nt: TGTGCCAGCAGCGAAGACGGAGGGGGCGAGGATACGCAGTATTTT
cdr3_aa: CASSEDGGGEDTQYF

clone_size: .
j_call: TRBJ2-2
v_call: TRBV9
d_call: .
cdr3_nt: TGTGCCAGCAGCGTAGCTACGTGGGGAGCTGCCGGGGAGCTGTTTTTT
cdr3_aa: CASSVATWGAAGELFF

clone_size: .
j_call: TRBJ2-7
v_call: TRBV11-2
d_call: .
cdr3_nt: TGTGCCAGCAGCTTAGATAGGAGACCCGAGCAGTACTTC
cdr3_aa: CASSLDRRPEQYF

clone_size: .
j_call: TRBJ2-3
v_call: TRBV5-1
d_call: .
cdr3_nt: TGCGCCAGCAGCCCGGAGGGGGGGCCTGGAGATACGCAGTATTTT
cdr3_aa: CASSPEGGPGDTQYF

clone_size: .
j_call: TRBJ1-2
v_call: TRBV10-1
d_call: .
cdr3_nt: TGCGCCAGCAGTGTGGGGCAGGGCTATGGCTACACCTTC
cdr3_aa: CASSVGQGYGYTF

clone_size: .
j_call: TRBJ1-4
v_call: TRBV4-1
d_call: .
cdr3_nt: TGCGCCAGCAGCCCCGAGAGTGGGCAGTCTAATGAAAAACTGTTTTTT
cdr3_aa: CASSPESGQSNEKLFF

clone_size: .
j_call: TRBJ1-6
v_call: TRBV18
d_call: .
cdr3_nt: TGTGCCAGCTCACCTCAGGAGGGGTTAGGTGTTGCACCCCTCCACTTT
cdr3_aa: CASSPQEGLGVAPLHF

clone_size: .
j_call: TRBJ1-2
v_call: TRBV7-2
d_call: TRBD1
cdr3_nt: TGTGCCAGCAGCCCATTCCGGGACAGGCCCTATGGCTACACCTTC
cdr3_aa: CASSPFRDRPYGYTF

clone_size: .
j_call: TRBJ1-3
v_call: TRBV5-1
d_call: .
cdr3_nt: TGCGCCAGCAGCTTGGCCGGGTCGGCTGTGGACACCATATATTTT
cdr3_aa: CASSLAGSAVDTIYF

clone_size: .
j_call: TRBJ2-7
v_call: TRBV5-1
d_call: TRBD1
cdr3_nt: TGCGCCAGCAGCTTGGACGGGACAGCCATGGACGAGCAGTACTTC
cdr3_aa: CASSLDGTAMDEQYF

clone_size: .
j_call: TRBJ1-5
v_call: TRBV28
d_call: .
cdr3_nt: TGTGCCAGCCAAGAACAGATGCCAAATCAGCCCCAGCATTTT
cdr3_aa: CASQEQMPNQPQHF

clone_size: .
j_call: TRBJ2-3
v_call: TRBV27
d_call: TRBD1
cdr3_nt: TGTGCCAGCAGTTTTGGGGACAGGGTGGCAGATACGCAGTATTTT
cdr3_aa: CASSFGDRVADTQYF

clone_size: .
j_call: TRBJ1-1
v_call: TRBV6-1
d_call: TRBD1
cdr3_nt: TGTGCCAGCAGTGATTTAGGACAGGGACCTCCAGGAGCTTTCTTT
cdr3_aa: CASSDLGQGPPGAFF

clone_size: .
j_call: TRBJ2-7
v_call: TRBV4-1
d_call: TRBD1
cdr3_nt: TGCGCCAGCAGCCAAGAATCGACAGGGAGCTCCTACGAGCAGTACTTC
cdr3_aa: CASSQESTGSSYEQYF

clone_size: .
j_call: TRBJ1-2
v_call: TRBV4-2
d_call: .
cdr3_nt: TGTGCCAGCAGCCAAGATCGGAGTAACTATGGCTACACCTTC
cdr3_aa: CASSQDRSNYGYTF

clone_size: once
j_call: TRBJ2-1
v_call: TRBV29-1
d_call: TRBD1
cdr3_nt: TGCAGCTCCCTAAACAGGGGGCTAAGGAATGAGCAGTTCTTC
cdr3_aa: CSSLNRGLRNEQFF

clone_size: .
j_call: TRBJ2-1
v_call: TRBV19
d_call: .
cdr3_nt: TGTGCCAGTACTCCTACTAGAGGGTCCTACAATGAGCAGTTCTTC
cdr3_aa: CASTPTRGSYNEQFF

clone_size: .
j_call: TRBJ2-2
v_call: TRBV27
d_call: .
cdr3_nt: TGTGCCAGCAGTCTTTATTACTCGGGGGAGCTGTTTTTT
cdr3_aa: CASSLYYSGELFF

clone_size: once
j_call: TRBJ1-6
v_call: TRBV4-3
d_call: .
cdr3_nt: TGCGCCAGCAGCCAAGTCGCCGGGGGGAATTCACCCCTCCACTTT
cdr3_aa: CASSQVAGGNSPLHF

clone_size: .
j_call: TRBJ1-1
v_call: TRBV11-2
d_call: .
cdr3_nt: TGTGCCAGCAGCTTAGGAGCAGGGTTAGATGAAGCTTTCTTT
cdr3_aa: CASSLGAGLDEAFF

clone_size: .
j_call: TRBJ1-2
v_call: TRBV6-1
d_call: TRBD1
cdr3_nt: TGTGCCAGCAGGGACAGGCCTAACTATGGCTACACCTTC
cdr3_aa: CASRDRPNYGYTF

clone_size: .
j_call: TRBJ2-5
v_call: TRBV5-6
d_call: .
cdr3_nt: TGTGCCAGCAGCCCGCCGACAGGTCGCCAGTACTTC
cdr3_aa: CASSPPTGRQYF

clone_size: .
j_call: TRBJ1-2
v_call: TRBV2
d_call: .
cdr3_nt: TGTGCCAGCAGGTCAAGGGGTCGGGTCTATGGCTACACCTTC
cdr3_aa: CASRSRGRVYGYTF

clone_size: .
j_call: TRBJ1-5
v_call: TRBV6-5
d_call: .
cdr3_nt: TGTGCCAGCATGGCAGGGAGCAATCAGCCCCAGCATTTT
cdr3_aa: CASMAGSNQPQHF

clone_size: few
j_call: TRBJ2-3
v_call: TRBV6-6
d_call: .
cdr3_nt: TGTGCCAGCAGTCGCCCCAGCGATGGTACAGATACGCAGTATTTT
cdr3_aa: CASSRPSDGTDTQYF

clone_size: few
j_call: TRBJ2-2
v_call: TRBV2
d_call: .
cdr3_nt: TGTGCCAGCAGTGGACAGGCCACCGGGGAGCTGTTTTTT
cdr3_aa: CASSGQATGELFF

clone_size: .
j_call: TRBJ2-2
v_call: TRBV19
d_call: .
cdr3_nt: TGTGCCAGTAGTATAGGCAGGGTGAAATCCCACGGGGAGCTGTTTTTT
cdr3_aa: CASSIGRVKSHGELFF

clone_size: .
j_call: TRBJ2-5
v_call: TRBV5-1
d_call: TRBD2
cdr3_nt: TGCGCCAGCAGCCCTGGGAGCGGGGGATTCCAAGAGACCCAGTACTTC
cdr3_aa: CASSPGSGGFQETQYF

clone_size: once
j_call: TRBJ1-1
v_call: TRBV7-9
d_call: TRBD1
cdr3_nt: TGTGCCAGCAGCTTAGATAACAGGGGGGCTTTCTTT
cdr3_aa: CASSLDNRGAFF

clone_size: .
j_call: TRBJ1-1
v_call: TRBV11-3
d_call: .
cdr3_nt: TGTGCCAGCAGCCGGGATGCGGGGAACACTGAAGCTTTCTTT
cdr3_aa: CASSRDAGNTEAFF

clone_size: .
j_call: TRBJ1-6
v_call: TRBV5-6
d_call: .
cdr3_nt: TGTGCCAGCAGGGAGACGGGGAGCACTTATAATTCACCCCTCCACTTT
cdr3_aa: CASRETGSTYNSPLHF

clone_size: .
j_call: TRBJ2-1
v_call: TRBV6-5
d_call: TRBD2
cdr3_nt: TGTGCGAGCCGTAAGGGCGGGGGGGCCAATGAGCAGTTCTTC
cdr3_aa: CASRKGGGANEQFF